The text below deals with one TCR beta chain. The antigen it recognizes is unknown. The sample holds no much larger clone one base away, and base qualities are not on file. The record originates from a study of T cell changes during pregnancy in multiple sclerosis (dated by TCRdb to 2018 to 2020). Describing the broader study: The study looked at changes in the T cell repertoire across pregnancy in women with multiple sclerosis.

After removal of 4 bases from V and 3 bases from J, the junction retains 0 bases not matched to a gene. CDR1 MRHNA and CDR2 SNTAGT are derived from the germline V gene. There are 14 amino acids in the CDR3, from cysteine to phenylalanine inclusive. The read is trimmed to its CDR3 DNA, 42 bases read in frame from base 1. The library was obtained by the immunoSEQ multiplex PCR assay. TCRdb carries this immuneACCESS record with in-frame sequences only. Its versions omit some clonotypes, under half of them owing to an unresolved V gene in the studies checked, with the rest unexplained. Present in this sample are about 40,000 clones, about 92% of which were seen just once. Together, the top ten hold roughly 13% of the sample.

This specimen was CD8+ T cells from peripheral blood mononuclear cells, taken in the first trimester of pregnancy. The TCR sequence derives from a female donor with multiple sclerosis, enrolled in a pregnancy study. In this chain, TRBV6-4 is recombined with TRBJ2-2; 9 central nucleotides agree with TRBD1. The bases read TGTGCCAGCAGTGGGACAGGGGACACCGGGGAGCTGTTTTTT. Translated, it gives CASSGTGDTGELFF.